A selection of T cell receptor beta chains follows, all from one sample in a study of cytomegalovirus exposure and HLA in healthy donors. Profiled with immunoSEQ multiplex PCR; TCRdb holds only in-frame clones, not every one. This sample has some 110,000 clones, with around four fifths found just once. Sequenced sample: PBMCs. These receptor sequences come from a man between 45 and 60 years old in good health and CMV-seronegative. CDR3s include the opening cysteine and the closing phenylalanine or tryptophan. A D gene is named only where the DNA matches it firmly. Not every row has a clone size; where given, it reads once, few, many or a size class.

TRBV19,.,.,TRBJ2-1,TGTGCCACCTCCCAGGGTAATGAGCGTTACAATGAGCAGTTCTTC,CATSQGNERYNEQFF
TRBV6-5,once,.,TRBJ2-3,TGTGCCAGCAGGGATACTAGCTTCACAGATACGCAGTATTTT,CASRDTSFTDTQYF
TRBV29-1,.,TRBD1,TRBJ1-1,TGCAGCGGGGGGGACAGTTTTATGAACACTGAAGCTTTCTTT,CSGGDSFMNTEAFF
TRBV6-4,.,TRBD1,TRBJ2-2,TGTGCCAGCAGCGAGACAGGGACCGGGGAGCTGTTTTTT,CASSETGTGELFF
TRBV10-3,.,.,TRBJ2-3,TGTGCCATCAGTGAGGCCCCAGACACAGATACGCAGTATTTT,CAISEAPDTDTQYF
TRBV4-2,.,.,TRBJ1-1,TGTGCCAGCAGCCAAGAGGGCAGACCGAACACTGAAGCTTTCTTT,CASSQEGRPNTEAFF
TRBV19,.,.,TRBJ1-1,TGTGCCAGTACCACACCAAGCCTATGGGGAGGCGCTGAAGCTTTCTTT,CASTTPSLWGGAEAFF
TRBV5-6,.,.,TRBJ2-5,TGTGCCAGCAGCTCCAAAGAGACCCAGTACTTC,CASSSKETQYF
TRBV11-3,.,TRBD2,TRBJ2-7,TGTGCCAGCAGTCTTAGGCGTCCGGGAGCGGGGGAGCAGTACTTC,CASSLRRPGAGEQYF
TRBV7-2,.,.,TRBJ1-4,TGTGCCAGCAGCTGGGTGGGGGCCGCCAATGAAAAACTGTTTTTT,CASSWVGAANEKLFF
TRBV7-9,.,.,TRBJ1-1,TGTGCCAGCAGCTTTACCCGGGGTGAAGCTTTCTTT,CASSFTRGEAFF